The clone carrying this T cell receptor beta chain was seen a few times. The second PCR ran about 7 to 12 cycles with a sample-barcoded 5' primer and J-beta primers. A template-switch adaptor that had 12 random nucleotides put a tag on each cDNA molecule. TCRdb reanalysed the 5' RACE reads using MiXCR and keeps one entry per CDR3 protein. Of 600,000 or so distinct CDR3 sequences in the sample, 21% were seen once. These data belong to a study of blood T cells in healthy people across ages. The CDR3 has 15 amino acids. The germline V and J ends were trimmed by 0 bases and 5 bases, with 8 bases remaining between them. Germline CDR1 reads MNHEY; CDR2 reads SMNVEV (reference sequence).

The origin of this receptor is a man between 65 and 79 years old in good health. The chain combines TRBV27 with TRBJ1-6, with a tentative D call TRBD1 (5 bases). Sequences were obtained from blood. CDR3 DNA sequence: TGTGCCAGCAGTTTATCAGGGGCTGATAATTCACCCCTCCACTTT. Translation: CASSLSGADNSPLHF.